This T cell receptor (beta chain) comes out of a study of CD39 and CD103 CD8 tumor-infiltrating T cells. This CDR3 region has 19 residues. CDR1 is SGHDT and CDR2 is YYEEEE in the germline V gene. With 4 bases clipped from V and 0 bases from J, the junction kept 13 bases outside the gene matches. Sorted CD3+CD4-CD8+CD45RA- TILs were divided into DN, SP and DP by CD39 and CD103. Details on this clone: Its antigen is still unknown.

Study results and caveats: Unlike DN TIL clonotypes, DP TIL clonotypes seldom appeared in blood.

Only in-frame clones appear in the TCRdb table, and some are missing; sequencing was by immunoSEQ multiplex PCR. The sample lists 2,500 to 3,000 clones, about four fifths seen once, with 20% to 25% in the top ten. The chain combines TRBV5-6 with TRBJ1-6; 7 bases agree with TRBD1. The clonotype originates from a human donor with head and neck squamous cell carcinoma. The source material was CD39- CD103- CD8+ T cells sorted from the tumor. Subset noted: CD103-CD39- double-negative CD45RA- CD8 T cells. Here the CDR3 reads CASSTTGATRSSYNSPLHF. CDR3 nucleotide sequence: TGTGCCAGCAGCACTACAGGGGCCACCAGAAGCTCCTATAATTCACCCCTCCACTTT. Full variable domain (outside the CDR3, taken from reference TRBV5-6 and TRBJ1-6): DAGVTQSPTHLIKTRGQQVTLRCSPKSGHDTVSWYQQALGQGPQFIFQYYEEEERQRGNFPDRFSGHQFPNYSSELNVNALLLGDSALYLCASSTTGATRSSYNSPLHFGNGTRLTVT.